A selection of T cell receptor beta chains follows, all from one sample in a study of cytomegalovirus exposure and HLA in healthy donors. This table comes from immunoSEQ multiplex PCR, and its TCRdb copy is limited to in-frame clones, with some not included. In the table there are about 160,000 clones, 60% to 80% of which are singletons. Sequencing was carried out using PBMCs. The receptors were gathered from a man between 18 and 35 years old in good health and CMV-seropositive. CDR3s include the opening cysteine and the closing phenylalanine or tryptophan. Each record gives: CDR3 length, clone size, D gene, V gene, J gene, CDR3 protein, CDR3 DNA. A D gene is named only where the DNA matches it firmly. Size is stated for part of the rows, as once, few or many counts, or as a class when the clone is expanded.

14,-,TRBD1,TRBV5-4,TRBJ2-3,CASSSQGEADTQYF,TGTGCCAGCAGCTCACAGGGGGAGGCAGATACGCAGTATTTT
15,-,TRBD1,TRBV2,TRBJ1-2,CASSELPHRGLVLTF,TGTGCCAGCAGTGAACTCCCCCACAGGGGGCTTGTTCTCACCTTC
16,-,-,TRBV5-5,TRBJ2-6,CASSADRGAGANVLTF,TGTGCCAGCAGCGCGGACAGAGGAGCTGGGGCCAACGTCCTGACTTTC
14,few,-,TRBV5-1,TRBJ2-5,CASSLGRVQETQYF,TGCGCCAGCAGCTTGGGTCGGGTCCAAGAGACCCAGTACTTC
15,-,-,TRBV14,TRBJ1-3,CASSPLQGSGNTIYF,TGTGCCAGCAGCCCTCTTCAGGGGTCTGGAAACACCATATATTTT
13,few,-,TRBV5-1,TRBJ2-2,CASSLGGSGELFF,TGCGCCAGCAGCTTGGGAGGTTCCGGGGAGCTGTTTTTT
12,-,-,TRBV6-5,TRBJ1-1,CASSRGNTEAFF,TGTGCCAGCAGCCGGGGTAACACTGAAGCTTTCTTT
16,-,-,TRBV28,TRBJ1-4,CASSQPGTSFNEKLFF,TGTGCCAGCAGCCAACCCGGGACAAGCTTTAATGAAAAACTGTTTTTT
14,-,-,TRBV7-2,TRBJ1-1,CASSSQGSLTEAFF,TGTGCCAGCAGCTCACAGGGTAGTCTTACTGAAGCTTTCTTT
16,-,-,TRBV2,TRBJ2-1,CASSVTGVSNYNEQFF,TGTGCCAGCAGCGTAACGGGAGTTAGTAATTACAATGAGCAGTTCTTC
16,-,TRBD2,TRBV19,TRBJ2-3,CASSWLAGLGTDTQYF,TGTGCCAGTAGTTGGCTAGCGGGGCTCGGCACAGATACGCAGTATTTT
15,-,TRBD2,TRBV5-6,TRBJ2-3,CASSLGGRKADTQYF,TGTGCCAGCAGCTTAGGCGGGAGAAAGGCAGATACGCAGTATTTT
15,-,-,TRBV15,TRBJ2-1,CATSTARAGGNEQFF,TGTGCCACCAGTACCGCTCGGGCAGGGGGGAATGAGCAGTTCTTC
16,once,TRBD2,TRBV25-1,TRBJ2-1,CASSESGGSSYNEQFF,TGTGCCAGCAGTGAATCAGGCGGGAGCTCCTACAATGAGCAGTTCTTC
15,-,-,TRBV18,TRBJ1-1,CASSPRTNMNTEAFF,TGTGCCAGCTCACCACGGACAAATATGAACACTGAAGCTTTCTTT
14,-,-,TRBV19,TRBJ2-6,CASSRDTADSVLTF,TGTGCCAGTAGTAGGGACACCGCCGATTCCGTCCTGACTTTC
11,-,-,TRBV29-1,TRBJ2-5,CSVVEQETQYF,TGCAGCGTTGTGGAGCAAGAGACCCAGTACTTC
16,-,TRBD1,TRBV6-1,TRBJ2-3,CASSEIRGRGTDTQYF,TGTGCCAGCAGTGAAATTCGAGGCAGGGGGACAGATACGCAGTATTTT
15,once,TRBD1,TRBV19,TRBJ1-1,CASSPEDRGGTEAFF,TGTGCCAGTAGTCCAGAGGACAGGGGAGGGACTGAAGCTTTCTTT
16,-,-,TRBV28,TRBJ2-2,CASRKQRGTHTGELFF,TGTGCCAGCAGAAAGCAACGGGGGACCCACACCGGGGAGCTGTTTTTT
12,-,-,TRBV28,TRBJ1-5,CASSQQFQPQHF,TGTGCCAGCAGTCAACAGTTTCAGCCCCAGCATTTT
14,-,-,TRBV5-4,TRBJ1-1,CASSLSGGNTEAFF,TGTGCCAGCAGCTTGTCAGGAGGAAACACTGAAGCTTTCTTT
12,-,-,TRBV19,TRBJ1-6,CASSYYNSPLHF,TGTGCCAGTAGTTATTATAATTCACCCCTCCACTTT
17,-,TRBD2,TRBV9,TRBJ2-2,CASSVEAGGPETGELFF,TGTGCCAGCAGCGTAGAGGCGGGGGGGCCGGAAACCGGGGAGCTGTTTTTT
14,-,-,TRBV19,TRBJ1-4,CASGPQGLREKLFF,TGTGCCAGTGGACCACAGGGCCTTCGTGAAAAACTGTTTTTT
15,-,-,TRBV11-2,TRBJ1-3,CASSLGPVAGNTIYF,TGTGCCAGCAGCTTAGGCCCGGTCGCTGGAAACACCATATATTTT
15,-,TRBD2,TRBV2,TRBJ2-2,CASSISGTNTGELFF,TGTGCCAGCAGTATTAGCGGGACTAACACCGGGGAGCTGTTTTTT
16,-,-,TRBV19,TRBJ2-1,CASSIGRTRSYNEQFF,TGTGCCAGTAGTATAGGGAGGACGCGCTCCTACAATGAGCAGTTCTTC